The present TCR beta chain was sequenced within a study of post-analysis software for immune sequencing data. At the level of the study: Several disease courses (relapsing-remitting, secondary progressive and progressive-relapsing) of multiple sclerosis were included. Whole-study results and caveats: TRBV5-6, TRBV5-1 and TRBV20-1 belonged to a set of roughly five TRBV segments that were more frequent in patients than controls. Versus controls, multiple sclerosis patients showed significantly lower diversity (normalized Chao1). Same-batch preparations were strongly co-clustered by F measure.

Concerning this clonotype: What it binds is not known.

Trimming stripped 4 bases from V and 2 bases from J, with 13 bases between. The CDR3 is 15 residues long. Included in the TCR beta cDNA libraries were unique molecular identifiers. From around 1 to 10 million T cells, a few hundred thousand cDNA molecules were obtained. In TCRdb, the PCR reads were re-called with MiXCR into one record per CDR3 protein. The sample lists about 770,000 distinct CDR3 sequences, under 60% seen once, with roughly 4.5% in the top ten. The sequencing input was blood. The clonotype comes from a girl aged 10 to 17 with multiple sclerosis. The chain links TRBV12-3 or TRBV12-4 to TRBJ2-3, with D possibly TRBD1 on 6 matching bases. This CDR3 is CASSSHRDPTDTQYF. In DNA, the CDR3 is TGTGCCAGCAGTTCCCACAGGGACCCCACAGATACGCAGTATTTT.